This T cell receptor beta chain was recorded in a study of CD8 T cells in ankylosing spondylitis. The table lists this clonotype with a few counts. V lost 0 bases and J 8 bases, leaving 13 bases between the germline ends. The CDR3 spans 14 residues. CDR1 is MNHEY and CDR2 is SVGAGI in the germline V gene. TCRdb passed the 5' RACE reads through MiXCR, listing each CDR3 protein once. The sample includes around 250,000 distinct CDR3 sequences, about 10% of them seen just once. The chain combines TRBV6-5 with TRBJ1-2; TRBD1 might be the D (5 bases). The receptor was derived from a male donor with ankylosing spondylitis or in good health (not recorded which). Sequencing input: blood, either unsorted or a sorted T cell fraction (not recorded which). The CDR3 region has the DNA TGTGCCAGCAGTTACTCGAATTCAGGGAAGGGCTACACCTTC. Translated, it gives CASSYSNSGKGYTF.